Below are 27 T cell receptor beta chains sequenced from a single sample in a study of OX40 agonist ivuxolimab in advanced cancers. Measured with immunoSEQ multiplex PCR; TCRdb has only the in-frame clones, and not every one. The sample records 35,000 to 50,000 clones, around 85% being singletons. The sequences come from CD4+ or CD8+ T cells sorted from blood, collected in a trial of the OX40 agonist ivuxolimab. The receptors derive from an adult with an advanced solid tumor such as melanoma, head and neck, liver or kidney cancer.

This clone has more than one count but fewer than ten. This chain links TRBV6-1 with TRBJ1-1, with a tentative D call TRBD1 (5 bases). The CDR3 extends over 14 amino acids. Germline assignment: CDR1 MNHNS and CDR2 SASEGT. Trimming removed 2 bases from V and 12 bases from J, with 19 bases in between. In DNA form, the CDR3 reads TGTGCCAGCAGTGAACCCTCGGGGGTCGGAGAAACTTTCTTT. Amino acid sequence: CASSEPSGVGETFF.

V usage is TRBV28 and J usage is TRBJ2-5; 8 bases fit TRBD1. The germline gives CDR1 MDHEN, CDR2 SYDVKM. CDR3 length equals 14 residues. V shed 5 bases and J 5 bases; nucleotides not matched to a gene: 7. CDR3 in DNA: TGTGCCAGCAGTCCACGGACAGGGAGCGAGACCCAGTACTTC. It specifies CASSPRTGSETQYF.

The CDR3 DNA sequence: TGTGCCAGCAGTTTGTCGACAGTACACACAGATACGCAGTATTTT. It yields the protein CASSLSTVHTDTQYF. This chain uses TRBV28 with TRBJ2-3, with D possibly being TRBD1 (5 bases). CDR3 length: 15 residues. From germline, CDR1 is MDHEN and CDR2 SYDVKM. Trimming removed 3 bases from V and 2 bases from J, with 12 bases in between.

This clone was observed a handful of times. V gene TRBV5-1 combines with J gene TRBJ1-1; 7 nucleotides line up with TRBD1. V lost 2 bases, J lost 8 bases, and 3 bases stayed unmatched. CDR3 length: 12 amino acids. Germline CDR1 SGHRS, CDR2 YFSETQ. CDR3 in amino acids: CASSFRQGEAFF. The CDR3 DNA sequence: TGCGCCAGCAGCTTCCGACAGGGCGAAGCTTTCTTT.

V and J are TRBV9 and TRBJ2-1; D not certain. The V gene's germline CDR1 is SGDLS and CDR2 YYNGEE. V was cut by 3 bases and J by 5 bases, with 15 bases left in between. The CDR3 runs to 15 residues. The CDR3 protein is CASSAFWLTNNEQFF. CDR3 bases: TGTGCCAGCAGCGCGTTTTGGCTCACAAACAATGAGCAGTTCTTC.

This chain connects TRBV15 to TRBJ2-1; D ambiguous. Trimming took 2 bases from V and 3 from J, leaving 2 bases between them. The germline gives CDR1 LNHNV, CDR2 YYDKDF (reference sequence). The CDR3 length is 12 residues. Here the CDR3 reads CATSRNYNEQFF. The CDR3 nucleotides are TGTGCCACCAGCAGAAACTACAATGAGCAGTTCTTC.

CDR3 DNA: TGTGCCAGCAGCGTAGGGTGGGGTAGCGAGCAGTACTTC. This encodes CASSVGWGSEQYF. V usage is TRBV9 and J usage is TRBJ2-7; no definite D call. The V and J ends lost 0 bases and 6 bases respectively, with 10 bases between them. Germline V gene sequence: CDR1 SGDLS, CDR2 YYNGEE. The CDR3 runs to 13 residues.

This clone was seen only once. The chain employs TRBV28 and TRBJ2-7; 9 nucleotides line up with TRBD1. The V gene's germline CDR1 is MDHEN and CDR2 SYDVKM. The CDR3 totals 14 residues. Germline trimming cut 3 bases from V and 2 bases from J; bases unmatched to any gene: 2. The CDR3 DNA is TGTGCCAGCAGTTTCGGGACAGGGACCTACGAGCAGTACTTC. Amino acids: CASSFGTGTYEQYF.

This clone was recorded once. This chain links TRBV29-1 with TRBJ2-4; a possible D gene is TRBD2 (5 bases). V gave up 4 bases and J gave up 2 bases, with 12 bases separating them. CDR1 SQVTM and CDR2 ANQGSEA come from the germline V gene. The CDR3 covers 14 residues. In DNA, the CDR3 is TGCAGCGTTGTTGGGAGCAGCACCAAAAACATTCAGTACTTC. Its translation is CSVVGSSTKNIQYF.

This chain connects TRBV6-1 to TRBJ2-7, with D possibly being TRBD1 (5 bases). V lost 3 bases to trimming and J lost 2 bases, with 8 bases between them. This CDR3 region has 13 residues. Germline V gene data show CDR1 as MNHNS and CDR2 as SASEGT. CDR3 DNA: TGTGCCAGCAGTGAGTTAGGGGCCTACGAGCAGTACTTC. It yields the protein CASSELGAYEQYF.

The genes are TRBV19 and TRBJ2-5; D not resolved. The germline V gene encodes CDR1 LNHDA and CDR2 SQIVND (reference sequence). The CDR3 is 14 residues long. V lost 3 bases and J 0 bases, leaving 8 bases between the germline ends. The CDR3 sequence: CASSIVAYQETQYF. CDR3 nucleotide sequence: TGTGCCAGTAGTATTGTGGCGTACCAAGAGACCCAGTACTTC.

The chain combines TRBV7-2 with TRBJ2-7; D could derive from TRBD1 or TRBD2 (5 bases each). The V end lost 4 bases, the J end lost 4 bases, and 17 bases lay between the germline ends. In germline, CDR1 is SGHTA, CDR2 FQGNSA. The CDR3 runs 15 residues. CDR3 in DNA: TGTGCCAGCAGCTACCTGTTGGGGGAGTCTTACGAGCAGTACTTC. Amino acid sequence: CASSYLLGESYEQYF.

CDR3 region: CASSLAWLAGKETQYF. For the CDR3, the DNA is TGTGCCAGCAGCTTAGCGTGGCTAGCGGGGAAGGAGACCCAGTACTTC. This rearrangement joins TRBV7-8 to TRBJ2-5; TRBD2 matches 9 bases. CDR1 and CDR2 from the germline V gene are SGHVS and FQNEAQ. This CDR3 spans 16 amino acids. Germline trimming cut 0 bases from V and 5 bases from J; bases unmatched to any gene: 7.

CDR3 loop: CASSVSDREAFF. Here the CDR3 DNA reads TGTGCCAGCAGCGTTTCGGACAGGGAAGCTTTCTTT. This rearrangement joins TRBV9 to TRBJ1-1; 7 bases match TRBD1. Germline loops: CDR1 SGDLS, CDR2 YYNGEE. The J segment lost 8 bases and the V segment lost 2 bases, leaving 3 bases of the junction unmatched. The CDR3 is 12 amino acids.

V gene TRBV19 combines with J gene TRBJ2-3; TRBD1 is a possible D gene (5 bases). V lost 3 bases, J lost 2 bases, and 9 bases lay in between. The CDR3 is made up of 14 amino acids. The germline V gene encodes CDR1 LNHDA and CDR2 SQIVND (reference sequence). The CDR3 protein is CASSIPRATDTQYF. Here the CDR3 DNA reads TGTGCCAGTAGTATCCCCAGGGCCACAGATACGCAGTATTTT. Full variable domain (remainder filled in from reference TRBV19 and TRBJ2-3): DGGITQSPKYLFRKEGQNVTLSCEQNLNHDAMYWYRQDPGQGLRLIYYSQIVNDFQKGDIAEGYSVSREKKESFPLTVTSAQKNPTAFYLCASSIPRATDTQYFGPGTRLTVL.

The chain has TRBV7-6 and TRBJ1-2; the match to TRBD1 covers 9 bases. This CDR3 contains 17 residues. V shed 1 base and J 8 bases; nucleotides not matched to a gene: 14. CDR1 is SGHVS, CDR2 FNYEAQ, per germline. The CDR3 region is CASSLEVGQGRLEGYTF. CDR3 bases: TGTGCCAGCAGCTTAGAGGTGGGACAGGGCCGCTTGGAGGGCTACACCTTC.

This clone was observed once. The chain uses TRBV2 and TRBJ1-1; unclear D gene. This CDR3 region has 14 residues. Germline V gene data show CDR1 as SNHLY and CDR2 as FYNNEI. V lost 7 bases, J lost 0 bases, and 12 bases lay in between. The chain's CDR3 is CASILGQMNTEAFF. The DNA of the CDR3 is TGTGCCAGCATTCTCGGGCAGATGAACACTGAAGCTTTCTTT.

The count of this clone is one. This chain links TRBV5-1 with TRBJ1-1; D might be TRBD1 (5 bases). V was trimmed by 9 bases and J by 6 bases, leaving 18 bases between them. This CDR3 contains 13 residues. Germline lookup yields CDR1 SGHRS and CDR2 YFSETQ. The CDR3 reads CATRMPGRAEAFF. As DNA, the CDR3 is TGCGCCACCAGGATGCCGGGACGGGCTGAAGCTTTCTTT. Filled out from reference TRBV5-1 and TRBJ1-1, the complete variable domain reads KAGVTQTPRYLIKTRGQQVTLSCSPISGHRSVSWYQQTPGQGLQFLFEYFSETQRNKGNFPGRFSGRQFSNSRSEMNVSTLELGDSALYLCATRMPGRAEAFFGQGTRLTVV.

The chain couples TRBV5-1 to TRBJ2-7; 11 bases line up with TRBD2. V shed 0 bases and J 5 bases; nucleotides not matched to a gene: 7. Germline CDR1 SGHRS, CDR2 YFSETQ. The CDR3 length is 16 residues. CDR3 protein: CASSLALAGGLDEQYF. The DNA for the CDR3 is TGCGCCAGCAGCTTGGCTCTAGCGGGAGGTTTAGACGAGCAGTACTTC.

The CDR3 here is CAWSAIGQVVEQYF. The CDR3, as DNA: TGTGCCTGGAGTGCGATAGGTCAGGTCGTCGAGCAGTACTTC. This chain uses TRBV30 with TRBJ2-7; D is undetermined. Germline CDR1 GTSNPN, CDR2 SVGIG (reference sequence). The CDR3 length is 14 residues. Deletions cut 1 base from V and 6 bases from J, with 16 bases between.

The gene calls are TRBV5-1 and TRBJ2-1; D not resolved. This CDR3 contains 15 residues. The V gene lost 3 bases and the J gene lost 0 bases, with 10 bases spanning the gap. Germline V CDR1 and CDR2: SGHRS, YFSETQ. The CDR3 reads CASSSVSASYNEQFF. CDR3 DNA sequence: TGCGCCAGCAGCTCCGTGTCTGCCTCCTACAATGAGCAGTTCTTC.

The V gene is TRBV6-1, the J gene TRBJ2-7; 7 nucleotides match TRBD2. Germline V gene data show CDR1 as MNHNS and CDR2 as SASEGT. The ends lost 7 bases at V and 4 bases at J; junction bases unmatched: 7. This CDR3 has 13 amino acids. The CDR3: CASIQGGIYEQYF. The DNA for the CDR3 is TGTGCCAGCATCCAGGGAGGGATTTACGAGCAGTACTTC.

V gene TRBV6-5 combines with J gene TRBJ1-2; a possible D gene is TRBD1 (5 bases). V dropped 6 bases and J dropped 8 bases, with 16 bases sitting between them. This CDR3 contains 13 residues. The germline V gene has CDR1 MNHEY and CDR2 SVGAGI. The CDR3 here is CASRAAEGDGYTF. CDR3 DNA: TGTGCCAGCAGGGCCGCGGAAGGGGACGGCTACACCTTC.

The chain employs TRBV7-9 and TRBJ1-3; TRBD1 agrees at 8 bases. This CDR3 is 13 amino acids long. The germline V gene has CDR1 SEHNR and CDR2 FQNEAQ (reference sequence). V shed 8 bases, J shed 2 bases, and the junction held 2 bases outside the gene matches. The CDR3 sequence: CASQGATGNTIYF. CDR3 sequence (DNA): TGTGCCAGCCAGGGGGCTACTGGAAACACCATATATTTT.

The chain links TRBV25-1 to TRBJ2-2; the D gene is possibly TRBD2 (5 bases). Trimming took off 5 bases at V and 2 bases at J, with 12 bases between the two ends. The CDR3 runs 15 residues. The germline V gene encodes CDR1 MGHDK and CDR2 SYGVNS. Here the CDR3 reads CASSPWEPNTGELFF. CDR3 coding DNA: TGTGCCAGCAGTCCGTGGGAGCCCAACACCGGGGAGCTGTTTTTT.

This chain links TRBV27 with TRBJ2-1; a weak D match, TRBD2 (7 bases). V was shortened by 7 bases and J by 2 bases, with 15 bases between the two germline ends. This CDR3 is 15 amino acids long. The germline CDR1 and CDR2 sequences are MNHEY and SMNVEV (reference sequence). The CDR3 loop reads CASTNGGGPYNEQFF. CDR3 coding DNA: TGTGCCAGCACCAATGGGGGGGGGCCCTACAATGAGCAGTTCTTC.

In its sample, this clone was seen a few times. The CDR3 DNA is TGTGCCAGCAGTAGCACACGAGACTATGGCTACACCTTC. It is translated as CASSSTRDYGYTF. This chain uses TRBV2 with TRBJ1-2; no clear D. Germline CDR1 is SNHLY and CDR2 is FYNNEI. CDR3 size: 13 residues. The V end lost 5 bases, the J end lost 3 bases, and 10 bases lay between the germline ends.